This is a list of T cell receptor beta chains from one sample in a study of CD8 T cells in Susac syndrome. MiXCR was run by TCRdb on the immunoSEQ multiplex PCR reads, yielding one entry per CDR3 protein. The repertoire consists of around 77,000 distinct CDR3 sequences, with approximately 96% occurring once and the leading ten covering more than 0.09%. Sequencing input: CD4+ T cells from PBMCs. The receptors stem from a human donor with multiple sclerosis. Both conserved end residues are part of each CDR3. The D gene is left open where the match is weak. Not every row has a clone size; where given, it reads once, few, many or a size class.

V	J	size	D	DNA	CDR3
TRBV3-1	TRBJ2-5	-	TRBD2	TGTGCCAGCAGCCGGGGGACTAGCGGCAGGGAGACCCAGTACTTC	CASSRGTSGRETQYF
TRBV7-2	TRBJ2-7	once	-	TGTGCCAGCAGCATGGGCCCTGACTGGGAGCAGTACTTC	CASSMGPDWEQYF
TRBV6-6	TRBJ2-5	-	TRBD2	TGTGCCAGCAAAAGGACTAGCGAGTCCCAAGAGACCCAGTACTTC	CASKRTSESQETQYF
TRBV4-1	TRBJ2-3	-	-	TGCGCCAGCAGCCAAGTGGGGTTGAGCACAGATACGCAGTATTTT	CASSQVGLSTDTQYF
TRBV5-1	TRBJ1-1	-	-	TGCGCCAGCAGCTATGGACAGAAGAACACTGAAGCTTTCTTT	CASSYGQKNTEAFF
TRBV30	TRBJ2-7	-	-	TGTGCCTGGAGTCGGGGGCTTTACGAGCAGTACTTC	CAWSRGLYEQYF
TRBV12-3/TRBV12-4	TRBJ2-5	-	-	TGTGCCAGCAGTCGCGGGGACCCCTCGGTAGAGACCCAGTACTTC	CASSRGDPSVETQYF
TRBV5-1	TRBJ2-5	-	-	TGCGCCAGCAGCCGTATGGGGGTTGCAATGGGGGAGACCCAGTACTTC	CASSRMGVAMGETQYF
TRBV19	TRBJ2-1	-	-	TGTGCCAGAGGTTTACCCCGGACGGCCTACAATGAGCAGTTCTTC	CARGLPRTAYNEQFF
TRBV10-3	TRBJ2-1	-	TRBD2	TGTGCCATCAGTAATAGCGGGGGGGCCTACAATGAGCAGTTCTTC	CAISNSGGAYNEQFF
TRBV5-1	TRBJ2-5	-	TRBD1	TGCGCCAGCACCTTAACAGGGGACAGGGGTGAGACCCAGTACTTC	CASTLTGDRGETQYF
TRBV9	TRBJ2-2	-	-	TGTGCCAGCAGTCTCCGGGACGCTAGCACCGGGGAGCTGTTTTTT	CASSLRDASTGELFF
TRBV24-1	TRBJ2-1	-	TRBD1	TGTGCCACCCGCCCCGGGACAGCGGACAATGAGCAGTTCTTC	CATRPGTADNEQFF
TRBV13	TRBJ2-1	-	-	TGTGCCAGCAGCTTTTTAGGACAGCTATTCGAGCAGTTCTTC	CASSFLGQLFEQFF
TRBV29-1	TRBJ2-3	-	-	TGCAGCGTTCGGGAAGGGGGAGATACGCAGTATTTT	CSVREGGDTQYF
TRBV20-1	TRBJ1-6	-	TRBD1	TGCAGTACTCCGTCGGGACAGAGCTCCTATAATTCACCCCTCCACTTT	CSTPSGQSSYNSPLHF
TRBV4-1	TRBJ1-5	-	-	TGCGCCAGCAGCCAAGGACAGGCTAATCAGCCCCAGCATTTT	CASSQGQANQPQHF
TRBV5-1	TRBJ1-2	-	TRBD1	TGCGCCAGCAGCTTTGGGACAGATGGCTACACCTTC	CASSFGTDGYTF